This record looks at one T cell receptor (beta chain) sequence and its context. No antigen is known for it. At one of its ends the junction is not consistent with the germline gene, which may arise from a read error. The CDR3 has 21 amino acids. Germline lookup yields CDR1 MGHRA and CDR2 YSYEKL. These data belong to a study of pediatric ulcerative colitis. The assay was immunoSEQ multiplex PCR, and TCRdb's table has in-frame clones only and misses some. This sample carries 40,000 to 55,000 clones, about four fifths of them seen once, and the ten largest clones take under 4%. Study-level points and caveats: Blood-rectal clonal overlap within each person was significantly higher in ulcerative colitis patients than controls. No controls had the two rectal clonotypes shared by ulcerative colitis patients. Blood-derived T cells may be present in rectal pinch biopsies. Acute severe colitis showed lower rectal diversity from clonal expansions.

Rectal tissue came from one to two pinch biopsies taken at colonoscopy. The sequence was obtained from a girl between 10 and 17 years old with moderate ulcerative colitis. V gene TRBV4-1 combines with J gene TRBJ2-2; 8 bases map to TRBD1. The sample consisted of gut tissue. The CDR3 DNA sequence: TGCGCCAGCAGCCAAACCGCGCCGGGACAGGACAATAATGAGAACACCGGGGAGCTGCTTTTT. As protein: CASSQTAPGQDNNENTGELLF.